This T cell receptor (beta chain) was profiled in a study of blood T cell repertoires in COVID-19 (TCRdb year 2020). Some background on the complete study: Samples covering the acute and convalescent phases of COVID-19 were provided by collaborators in the United States, Italy and Spain. The material from the prospective study consisted of cDNA or gDNA derived from T cells, B-cell-depleted T cells, or PBMCs. The dataset comprised deeply sampled blood TCRbeta repertoires from subjects exposed to, actively infected with, or recovered from COVID-19. The repertoires were made available in a free public database intended to serve as a resource for research on the immune response to SARS-CoV-2. The samples were drawn from two sources: the first 160 participants of the ongoing ImmuneRACE study, and over 1,000 subjects contributed by 6 global collaborators. Nearly every sample came with metadata listing a de-identified subject ID, COVID-19 status, age in years and sex. Where HLA class I and class II types were available, the types were taken from metadata supplied by the sample provider, not from assay-based typing. Study-wide conclusions, independent of this receptor: The quantity of clinical and demographic metadata differed by source and by participant and was supplied without curation.

Collaborating institutions collected whole blood in K2EDTA tubes following their own protocols. Collaborator samples were shipped for TCRbeta analysis as frozen whole blood, isolated PBMCs, or DNA extracted from either sample type. The immunoSEQ Assay, a bias-controlled multiplex PCR, was used to amplify TCRbeta CDR3 regions from genomic DNA. As for the original processing: Within the assay, amplification of reference gene primers was used to estimate how many nucleated cells each sample contained. To quantify the absolute abundance of each unique TCRbeta CDR3 rearrangement, sequence reads were collapsed and filtered. Productive Simpson clonality was computed per sample as the square root of Simpson's diversity index over productive rearrangements. This immuneACCESS table, as held by TCRdb, lists in-frame sequences with V and J called but not all clones. Of the missing ones, under half trace to an unresolved V gene in checked studies; the others have no known cause. The V and J calls and clone size come from that table; D and trimming were worked out from the DNA. The sample contains 87,000 or so clones, around nine tenths of them found a single time. Of the sample, roughly 10% falls within the top ten clones.

From its cysteine to its phenylalanine, the CDR3 spans 17 amino acids. Of the read, only the CDR3 DNA is kept; its 51 bases are in frame from base 1. Ends trimmed: V by 0 bases, J by 3 bases; bases unmatched to a gene: 5. CDR1 and CDR2, per the germline V gene (reference sequence), are SGHNT and YYREEE. As for this clone: The antigen it recognizes is unknown. No base qualities exist here, and no much larger clone lies one base off it.

The chain joins TRBV5-4 to TRBJ1-5; the junction holds 11 bases that match TRBD1. Sequencing was performed on peripheral blood. This TCR came from a man aged 80 or over with acute or convalescent COVID-19. The CDR3 here reads CASSLAGDRGNNQPQHF. The DNA sequence reads TGTGCCAGCAGCTTGGCGGGGGACAGGGGGAACAATCAGCCCCAGCATTTT.